This T cell receptor (beta chain) was retrieved from a study of T cell responses to AZD1222 COVID-19 vaccine. Study-wide results and limits: Close to half of spike-specific TCRs reportedly recognize unmutated variant regions. Spike-wide vaccine-associated CD4 TCRs dominated at 160-218 and 743-854.

To note about this clone: What it binds is unknown.

The table came from immunoSEQ multiplex PCR; TCRdb's copy has only in-frame clones and leaves some out. The repertoire holds tens of thousands of clones, about four fifths seen once, with under 6% in the top ten. The CDR3 contains 17 residues. Germline V lookup: CDR1 SGHNT, CDR2 YYREEE (reference sequence). V dropped 4 bases and J dropped 0; count of bases not matched to a gene: 7. The genes are TRBV5-4 and TRBJ2-6; TRBD1 agrees at 7 bases. The receptor comes from an adult in good health. The sample consisted of peripheral blood, taken on day 0 of AZD1222 vaccination. For the CDR3, the DNA is TGTGCCAGCAGCCCAGGGGGAGTGATCTCTGGGGCCAACGTCCTGACTTTC. This codes for CASSPGGVISGANVLTF. Combining the CDR3 with reference TRBV5-4 and TRBJ2-6 gives the whole variable domain ETGVTQSPTHLIKTRGQQVTLRCSSQSGHNTVSWYQQALGQGPQFIFQYYREEENGRGNFPPRFSGLQFPNYSSELNVNALELDDSALYLCASSPGGVISGANVLTFGAGSRLTVL.